The rows below give T cell receptor beta chains drawn from one sample of a study of blood T cells in healthy people across ages. TCRdb recomputed calls from the 5' RACE reads with MiXCR, one row per CDR3 protein. The sample includes approximately 800,000 distinct CDR3 sequences, about 59% of them seen just once. Material for sequencing was blood. The source of these receptors is a man aged 30 to 45 in good health. The CDR3 runs from the conserved cysteine through the conserved F or W. A D gene is named only where the DNA matches it firmly. For some rows the clone size is stated as once, few or many, or as a class when expanded; others skip it.

V	D	J	size	CDR3	DNA
TRBV4-3	TRBD2	TRBJ2-1	.	CASSQDRLGLAANEQFF	TGCGCCAGCAGCCAAGATCGGCTGGGACTAGCGGCAAATGAGCAGTTCTTC
TRBV5-8	TRBD2	TRBJ2-7	.	CASSPLGGDYEQYF	TGTGCCAGCAGCCCCCTTGGGGGGGACTACGAGCAGTACTTC
TRBV9	.	TRBJ2-7	.	CASSTGGGPTATYEQYF	TGTGCCAGCAGCACCGGAGGGGGGCCAACAGCTACCTACGAGCAGTACTTC
TRBV6-1	TRBD1	TRBJ1-2	.	CASRDRGSGYGYTF	TGTGCCAGCAGGGACAGGGGCTCTGGCTATGGCTACACCTTC
TRBV4-2	.	TRBJ1-2	few	CASSQGWQGLVSLSAGYTF	TGTGCCAGCAGCCAAGGTTGGCAGGGGTTGGTTTCCCTATCAGCTGGCTACACCTTC
TRBV4-1	.	TRBJ2-7	few	CASSQVPALRGLTYEQYF	TGCGCCAGCAGCCAAGTGCCCGCCCTGCGGGGGCTAACCTACGAGCAGTACTTC
TRBV7-9	.	TRBJ2-3	.	CASSLSGLSDTQYF	TGTGCCAGCAGCTTATCGGGGCTTTCAGATACGCAGTATTTT
TRBV7-2	.	TRBJ1-4	many	CASSSLGGANEKLFF	TGTGCCAGCAGCTCCCTGGGGGGAGCTAATGAAAAACTGTTTTTT
TRBV7-9	.	TRBJ2-5	.	CASSLGAQRVQETQYF	TGTGCCAGCAGCTTAGGGGCCCAAAGGGTTCAAGAGACCCAGTACTTC
TRBV9	TRBD2	TRBJ2-5	.	CASSPYRPGLGTKETQYF	TGTGCCAGCAGCCCCTACCGGCCGGGACTAGGAACCAAAGAGACCCAGTACTTC
TRBV20-1	TRBD1	TRBJ2-3	.	CSARVPNARQGFTDTQYF	TGCAGTGCTAGAGTCCCGAACGCGCGACAGGGGTTCACAGATACGCAGTATTTT
TRBV4-2	TRBD2	TRBJ2-7	.	CASSQVLAGAGDYEQYF	TGTGCCAGCAGCCAAGTCCTAGCGGGGGCTGGGGACTACGAGCAGTACTTC
TRBV9	.	TRBJ1-2	.	CASSGGGPYGYTF	TGTGCCAGCAGCGGAGGGGGGCCCTATGGCTACACCTTC
TRBV21-1	.	TRBJ2-4	few	CASSKRRILAKNIQYF	TGTGCCAGCAGCAAAAGAAGGATCTTAGCCAAAAACATTCAGTACTTC
TRBV10-3	TRBD2	TRBJ2-3	few	CAINGGGGKDTQYF	TGTGCCATCAACGGCGGGGGAGGAAAAGATACGCAGTATTTT
TRBV7-2	.	TRBJ1-5	once	CASRPPGGSNQPQHF	TGTGCCAGCAGGCCCCCTGGAGGCAGCAATCAGCCCCAGCATTTT
TRBV7-9	.	TRBJ2-7	.	CASSLVGGRASSYEQYF	TGTGCCAGCAGCTTAGTGGGGGGCAGGGCTTCCTCCTACGAGCAGTACTTC
TRBV5-1	.	TRBJ2-3	.	CASSLSQLVTDTQYF	TGCGCCAGCAGCTTGAGCCAGCTCGTCACAGATACGCAGTATTTT